The 2 T cell receptor beta chains reported below all come from one sample, sequenced in a study of blood T cell repertoires in COVID-19. TCRdb's copy holds only in-frame clones and misses some; the assay was immunoSEQ multiplex PCR. The sample records 250,000 to 400,000 clones, about 87% being singletons. The sample was peripheral blood. The source of these receptors is a woman aged 25 to 39 with COVID-19, enrolled during active disease.

V usage is TRBV7-2 and J usage is TRBJ1-5; TRBD1 might be the D (6 bases). V dropped 4 bases and J dropped 5 bases, with 12 bases sitting between them. Germline-derived CDR1 and CDR2 are SGHTA and FQGNSA. The CDR3 is made up of 14 amino acids. The CDR3 reads CASSSSQGYQPQHF. In DNA form, the CDR3 reads TGTGCCAGCAGCTCGTCCCAGGGGTATCAGCCCCAGCATTTT.

This clone was found once. The chain combines TRBV5-1 with TRBJ1-2, with D hard to call. The CDR3 runs 13 residues. Trimming stripped 5 bases from V and 8 bases from J, with 16 bases between. Germline CDR1 reads SGHRS; CDR2 reads YFSETQ. The CDR3 sequence: CASSPDSTVGYTF. In DNA, the CDR3 is TGCGCCAGCAGTCCCGACTCCACCGTGGGCTACACCTTC.